A selection of T cell receptor beta chains follows, all from one sample in a study of T cell responses to AZD1222 COVID-19 vaccine. Assay used: immunoSEQ multiplex PCR; TCRdb lists only in-frame clones, some missing. The data show 140,000 to 150,000 clones, around 93% seen once. Sequenced material: peripheral blood, taken on day 0 of AZD1222 vaccination. The receptor source for this set is an adult in good health. CDR3s include the opening cysteine and the closing phenylalanine or tryptophan. A D gene is named only where the DNA matches it firmly. Clone size, where shown, is once, few, many, or a class for clones that have expanded.

v_call: TRBV5-8
clone_size: .
j_call: TRBJ1-6
d_call: TRBD1
cdr3_aa: CASSFMGQHNSPLHF

v_call: TRBV2
clone_size: .
j_call: TRBJ1-1
d_call: .
cdr3_aa: CASRGVLLRRHLNTEAFF

v_call: TRBV7-2
clone_size: once
j_call: TRBJ2-3
d_call: TRBD2
cdr3_aa: CASSLGGSGGAADTQYF

v_call: TRBV28
clone_size: .
j_call: TRBJ2-1
d_call: TRBD1
cdr3_aa: CASSYTGQYENEQFF

v_call: TRBV18
clone_size: .
j_call: TRBJ1-1
d_call: .
cdr3_aa: CASSPTGLDTEAFF

v_call: TRBV2
clone_size: .
j_call: TRBJ1-2
d_call: .
cdr3_aa: CASSEFRDYGYTF

v_call: TRBV6-5
clone_size: .
j_call: TRBJ2-3
d_call: TRBD1
cdr3_aa: CASSHRGPVDTQYF

v_call: TRBV7-6
clone_size: .
j_call: TRBJ2-2
d_call: TRBD2
cdr3_aa: CASSLLASGRGEETGELFF

v_call: TRBV7-3
clone_size: .
j_call: TRBJ2-7
d_call: .
cdr3_aa: CASSPGPGYEQYF

v_call: TRBV4-1
clone_size: .
j_call: TRBJ1-1
d_call: .
cdr3_aa: CASSQASSVLNTEAFF

v_call: TRBV7-2
clone_size: .
j_call: TRBJ2-5
d_call: TRBD2
cdr3_aa: CASSPTSGGAGETQYF

v_call: TRBV9
clone_size: .
j_call: TRBJ1-2
d_call: .
cdr3_aa: CASSATGVDGYTF

v_call: TRBV27
clone_size: .
j_call: TRBJ1-6
d_call: .
cdr3_aa: CASSSQGFNSPLHF

v_call: TRBV19
clone_size: .
j_call: TRBJ2-1
d_call: TRBD2
cdr3_aa: CASSIILAGTYNEQFF

v_call: TRBV29-1
clone_size: .
j_call: TRBJ1-1
d_call: .
cdr3_aa: CSVEKGMNTEAFF

v_call: TRBV7-9
clone_size: .
j_call: TRBJ1-1
d_call: .
cdr3_aa: CASSARDSLNTEAFF

v_call: TRBV5-1
clone_size: .
j_call: TRBJ1-6
d_call: TRBD1
cdr3_aa: CASSLYTGVIGSNSPLHF

v_call: TRBV4-1
clone_size: few
j_call: TRBJ1-4
d_call: .
cdr3_aa: CASSQVLGGEKLFF

v_call: TRBV3-1/TRBV3-2
clone_size: once
j_call: TRBJ1-2
d_call: .
cdr3_aa: CASSQAGIRGYTF

v_call: TRBV7-9
clone_size: .
j_call: TRBJ2-1
d_call: TRBD1
cdr3_aa: CASSRDRGRLLDNEQFF

v_call: TRBV2
clone_size: many
j_call: TRBJ2-2
d_call: .
cdr3_aa: CASSYTGNTGELFF

v_call: TRBV30
clone_size: .
j_call: TRBJ2-7
d_call: .
cdr3_aa: CAWRISRSYEQYF

v_call: TRBV20-1
clone_size: .
j_call: TRBJ2-6
d_call: .
cdr3_aa: CSASKDASSGANVLTF

v_call: TRBV6-1
clone_size: .
j_call: TRBJ1-5
d_call: .
cdr3_aa: CASSDFGRYSNQPQHF

v_call: TRBV9
clone_size: .
j_call: TRBJ1-3
d_call: .
cdr3_aa: CASSTGDSGNTIYF

v_call: TRBV3-1/TRBV3-2
clone_size: .
j_call: TRBJ2-7
d_call: .
cdr3_aa: CASSQYSSYEQYF

v_call: TRBV7-2
clone_size: .
j_call: TRBJ1-6
d_call: .
cdr3_aa: CASSLARRTYNSPLHF

v_call: TRBV7-9
clone_size: .
j_call: TRBJ1-4
d_call: .
cdr3_aa: CASSSPGREEKLFF

v_call: TRBV6-5
clone_size: once
j_call: TRBJ2-1
d_call: .
cdr3_aa: CASRLGYNEQFF

v_call: TRBV3-1/TRBV3-2
clone_size: .
j_call: TRBJ1-3
d_call: .
cdr3_aa: CASSQVPNTIYF

v_call: TRBV9
clone_size: .
j_call: TRBJ1-1
d_call: TRBD1
cdr3_aa: CASSVDEGQGREKAFF

v_call: TRBV15
clone_size: .
j_call: TRBJ1-5
d_call: TRBD1
cdr3_aa: CATDRGLGSNQPQHF

v_call: TRBV7-2
clone_size: .
j_call: TRBJ2-1
d_call: .
cdr3_aa: CASSLQGLPQGDEQFF

v_call: TRBV30
clone_size: .
j_call: TRBJ1-1
d_call: .
cdr3_aa: CAWSRWGNTEAFF

v_call: TRBV7-9
clone_size: .
j_call: TRBJ2-7
d_call: TRBD1
cdr3_aa: CASRPGTAAYEQYF

v_call: TRBV7-2
clone_size: .
j_call: TRBJ2-5
d_call: .
cdr3_aa: CASSSPTGQETQYF

v_call: TRBV5-4
clone_size: .
j_call: TRBJ2-2
d_call: .
cdr3_aa: CASSLGGGYTGELFF

v_call: TRBV5-1
clone_size: .
j_call: TRBJ2-1
d_call: TRBD1
cdr3_aa: CASSFLGIGTGDNEQFF

v_call: TRBV5-4
clone_size: .
j_call: TRBJ1-4
d_call: TRBD1
cdr3_aa: CASSSTGGTNEKLFF

v_call: TRBV5-4
clone_size: .
j_call: TRBJ1-2
d_call: .
cdr3_aa: CASRPREGGDGYTF

v_call: TRBV7-8
clone_size: few
j_call: TRBJ2-1
d_call: TRBD1
cdr3_aa: CASSPQGANYNEQFF

v_call: TRBV14
clone_size: .
j_call: TRBJ2-7
d_call: TRBD1
cdr3_aa: CASSPDRVYEQYF

v_call: TRBV2
clone_size: .
j_call: TRBJ1-1
d_call: .
cdr3_aa: CASSELPTEAFF

v_call: TRBV6-5
clone_size: .
j_call: TRBJ2-7
d_call: .
cdr3_aa: CASRTNAYEQYF

v_call: TRBV7-9
clone_size: .
j_call: TRBJ1-2
d_call: .
cdr3_aa: CASSPDSSLYGYTF

v_call: TRBV5-5
clone_size: .
j_call: TRBJ1-1
d_call: .
cdr3_aa: CASSSRRESMNTEAFF

v_call: TRBV29-1
clone_size: many
j_call: TRBJ2-2
d_call: .
cdr3_aa: CSVDRSGNTGELFF

v_call: TRBV6-6
clone_size: once
j_call: TRBJ1-2
d_call: .
cdr3_aa: CASSYERGNYGYTF

v_call: TRBV6-5
clone_size: .
j_call: TRBJ1-1
d_call: .
cdr3_aa: CASIRSTEAFF

v_call: TRBV7-8
clone_size: .
j_call: TRBJ2-2
d_call: TRBD2
cdr3_aa: CASSPQREWGGELFF

v_call: TRBV30
clone_size: .
j_call: TRBJ2-7
d_call: TRBD1
cdr3_aa: CAWSRGPNEQYF

v_call: TRBV5-1
clone_size: .
j_call: TRBJ2-1
d_call: .
cdr3_aa: CASSLAGPSYNEQFF

v_call: TRBV5-1
clone_size: .
j_call: TRBJ1-1
d_call: .
cdr3_aa: CASSLSSTANTEAFF

v_call: TRBV6-5
clone_size: .
j_call: TRBJ1-5
d_call: .
cdr3_aa: CASSTAGPQPQHF

v_call: TRBV2
clone_size: .
j_call: TRBJ1-5
d_call: TRBD1
cdr3_aa: CASSDRGLHQPQHF

v_call: TRBV6-6
clone_size: .
j_call: TRBJ1-2
d_call: .
cdr3_aa: CASSYWGQANYGYTF

v_call: TRBV2
clone_size: .
j_call: TRBJ2-3
d_call: .
cdr3_aa: CASSEGGGTDTQYF